The clone carrying this T cell receptor beta chain was detected once. The data were produced by immunoSEQ multiplex PCR, yet TCRdb's version contains in-frame clones alone and is incomplete. The sample carries about 55,000 clones, around 90% recorded once. This sample stems from a study of control samples from healthy donors and cancer patients. CDR1 and CDR2 from the germline V gene are LGHNA and YNFKEQ. The V gene lost 1 base and the J gene lost 2 bases, with 8 bases spanning the gap. This CDR3 has 14 residues. Sequencing used blood. The sequence was collected from a man in his fifties in good health. V usage is TRBV4-2 and J usage is TRBJ2-5; D possibly matches TRBD1 or TRBD2 (5 bases each). CDR3 sequence (DNA): TGTGCCAGCAGCCAAGGAGGGGTGCAAGAGACCCAGTACTTC. It is translated as CASSQGGVQETQYF.